The clone carrying this T cell receptor (beta chain) was counted once. Antigen: not known. This sample stems from a study of cytomegalovirus exposure and HLA in healthy donors. General study results and limits: High sensitivity and specificity were reportedly achieved when the classifier diagnosed cytomegalovirus status.

This CDR3 has 14 amino acids. Germline-derived CDR1 and CDR2 are SNHLY and FYNNEI. Trimming cost V 6 bases and J 8 bases, with 16 bases left between them. A roughly 120-subject validation cohort, separate from the approximately 670-subject first cohort, supplied the donors. Method: immunoSEQ multiplex PCR; TCRdb's copy keeps in-frame clones and lacks some. The table shows a few hundred thousand clones, with just over 85% occurring only once. The origin of this receptor is a young woman in good health and CMV-seronegative. The chain uses TRBV2 and TRBJ1-4; the D gene is possibly TRBD1 (6 bases). Sequencing was performed on PBMCs. The CDR3 bases are TGTGCCAGCAGCGATACAGGGAGAGACGAAAAACTGTTTTTT. It is translated as CASSDTGRDEKLFF.